This T cell receptor beta chain was identified during a study of shared clonotypes between healthy human individuals (dated by TCRdb to about 2020). Regarding the research as a whole: A few men and a couple of women, aged 18 to 49 years, made up the cohort. For each donor, three plates each were used for CD4 naive and CD4 memory, two plates were used for CD8 naive, and one plate was used for CD8 memory. The study deeply sequenced blood TCR repertoires of five healthy adults to estimate repertoire size and the extent of clonotype sharing between individuals. Libraries were prepared and TCR repertoires were sequenced by different laboratories using diverse techniques, in order to increase sequencing depth and limit assay-specific biases. Each donor's leukapheresis produced roughly between roughly 0.9 and 8.9 billion PBMCs. General conclusions and limits of the study: Rarefaction of sorted-subset datasets indicated incomplete sequencing despite the large sequencing depth. Because the study included only a small number of donors, the genetic and exposure-history diversity represented was limited. Higher generation probabilities were observed for clonotypes shared by all four sorted-subset donors than for non-shared clonotypes. Estimated clonotype richness was generally larger for naive than for memory subsets. Based on pairwise subsampling, the degree of clonotype sharing among donors was expected to be affected by sequencing depth. When several donors were compared, the shared fraction of clonotypes was approximately 5% for naive CD4, roughly 3.3% for naive CD8, 2% to 2.5% for memory CD4, and about 0.36% for memory CD8. Sampling was restricted to blood, and TCR repertoires in tissue are likely to differ from TCR repertoires in blood.

The donors were healthy, HIV-negative adults who had no recently reported acute infections or vaccinations. Only Caucasian adults living in Nashville, Tennessee, USA were represented among the donors. CD4+ T cells were enriched through magnetic negative selection, after which naive cells were positively selected on CD45RA and the remaining negative fraction served as the memory subset. After blood collection by leukapheresis, PBMCs were isolated using Ficoll-Histopaque density gradient centrifugation and then cryopreserved in the vapor phase of liquid nitrogen. Analytical flow cytometry was used to check the purity and quantity of each magnetically sorted T cell population. Genomic DNA was isolated from each sorted fraction and quantified by UV absorbance on a Nanodrop 2000c. Concerning this clone itself: Its antigen remains undetermined. Base qualities were left out, and no much larger clone turns up one base away.

The germline V gene encodes CDR1 SGHRS and CDR2 YFSETQ. V lost 4 bases and J lost 4 bases; the stretch between them is 12 bases long. The CDR3 contains 13 residues, cysteine and phenylalanine counted. Only the CDR3 part of the read is kept: 39 bases, read in frame from the first base. TCR CDR3 regions were amplified from genomic DNA by multiplex PCR using the deep immunoSEQ assay. For each cell subset, the extracted genomic DNA was distributed evenly across all wells of several immunoSEQ 96-well plates, and each plate served as one replicate. For sorted subsets, approximately 0.2 ug of genomic DNA, equivalent to 25,000 to 30,000 T cell genomes, went into each replicate PCR. The purified libraries were quantified using a Qubit 3.0 fluorometer, sized with a Bioanalyzer 2100, and then quantified again using the KAPA Library Quantification kit. Every immunoSEQ 96-well plate was sequenced on a dedicated single-read 150-cycle Illumina NextSeq 550 flow cell. The authors' pipeline ran thus. Because the immunoSEQ output held only junctional sequences and lacked quality scores, the filtering could not match the filtering applied to full-length reads. To assign V/J genes and CDR3, sequences were annotated using PyIR, a Python wrapper for IgBLAST v1.9, with IMGT germline references. Reads were removed for weak V/J assignments (E-value above 1e-6), missing CDR3, stop codons, out-of-frame junctions, or ambiguous translated residues. V3J clonotypes were defined as sequences sharing an identical inferred V gene, J gene, and CDR3 amino acid sequence. Percentage overlap between repertoires was computed as shared unique clonotypes divided by the size of the smaller repertoire. Richness of each repertoire was evaluated using RTK rarefaction, the Chao1 estimator, and Recon v2.1 estimates of unobserved clonotypes. OLGA was used to compute generation probabilities for all TCRbeta clonotypes that the gDNA method yielded from four donors. TCRdb took this table from immuneACCESS and kept in-frame rearrangements with V and J called. Such tables lack part of the clones; where checked against another copy, unresolved V genes explain under half of the gap, and the rest is unexplained. Clone size and the V and J calls come from that table; the DNA yielded D and trimming. The sample profile shows about 340,000 clones; around four fifths of them were found once. The biggest ten clones account for about 10% of the sample.

Sequencing was performed on memory CD4+ T cells sorted from blood. This specimen's cell subset or site label, per the study, means: CD45RA-negative fraction. This clonotype originated in a man between 25 and 39 years old in good health. The sequence is built from TRBV5-1 and TRBJ2-7, and TRBD1 may be the D gene, going by 5 matching bases. The nucleotide sequence reads as follows: TGCGCCAGCAGCCTCACGGCAGGGTACGAGCAGTACTTC. Translation gives CASSLTAGYEQYF.